This TCR beta chain was identified during a study of Ad26.COV2.S vaccination and SARS-CoV-2 variants. Looking at the study overall: Participant was drawn from the COV1001 Ad26.COV2.S trial arm. Ad26.COV2.S shots went into the muscle once or twice, 56 days apart.

Treatment noted: 15 to 20 received Ad26.COV2.S at low or high dose, single or two shots; 5 received placebo; per-sample allocation not given. Sample collection was performed on day 63 after the first vaccine or placebo injection. This CDR3 spans 14 amino acids. Germline V gene data show CDR1 as SEHNR and CDR2 as FQNEAQ (reference sequence). Trimming took off 5 bases at V and 0 bases at J, with 8 bases between the two ends. Measured with immunoSEQ multiplex PCR; TCRdb has only the in-frame clones, and not every one. Of 350,000 to 450,000 clones detected, about four fifths appear once; the ten largest clones hold about 7.1%.

The source of this sequence is a person aged 18-65 years who received the Ad26.COV2.S COVID-19 vaccine or a placebo. The sequencing here drew on peripheral blood, taken in a trial of Ad26.COV2.S vaccine versus placebo. V gene TRBV7-9 combines with J gene TRBJ1-5, with D possibly being TRBD1 (5 bases). In DNA, the CDR3 is TGTGCCAGCAGCCGGGGCGATAGCAATCAGCCCCAGCATTTT. As protein: CASSRGDSNQPQHF. Looking up the rest from reference TRBV7-9 and TRBJ1-5 gives the full variable domain: DTGVSQNPRHKITKRGQNVTFRCDPISEHNRLYWYRQTLGQGPEFLTYFQNEAQLEKSRLLSDRFSAERPKGSFSTLEIQRTEQGDSAMYLCASSRGDSNQPQHFGDGTRLSIL.